This entry is about one T cell receptor (beta chain). Its antigen is undetermined. These data are taken from a study of CD8+ T cells in alopecia areata. The study's findings and limits: The study found higher clonality in lesional than normal scalp, especially in alopecia totalis/universalis. Mice showed TCR sharing more clearly than patients did, possibly owing to HLA. In scalp samples, resident alphabeta T cells of normal skin are also sequenced.

The authors extracted RNA and reverse transcribed it into cDNA as the sequencing template. The assay was immunoSEQ multiplex PCR, and TCRdb's table has in-frame clones only and misses some. The sample yields 89,000 or so clones, around 54% seen once. Deletions cut 1 base from V and 5 bases from J, with 8 bases between. Germline lookup yields CDR1 SQVTM and CDR2 ANQGSEA. CDR3 size: 12 residues. The rearrangement uses TRBV29-1 and TRBJ1-2; tentatively, D is TRBD1 (5 bases). The sequence was collected from a human donor with alopecia areata. The sequenced material came from NKG2D-high CD8+ T cells sorted from blood. CDR3 nucleotides: TGCAGCGTTGAAGGCGAGGGGTATGGCTACACCTTC. Translating it yields CSVEGEGYGYTF.